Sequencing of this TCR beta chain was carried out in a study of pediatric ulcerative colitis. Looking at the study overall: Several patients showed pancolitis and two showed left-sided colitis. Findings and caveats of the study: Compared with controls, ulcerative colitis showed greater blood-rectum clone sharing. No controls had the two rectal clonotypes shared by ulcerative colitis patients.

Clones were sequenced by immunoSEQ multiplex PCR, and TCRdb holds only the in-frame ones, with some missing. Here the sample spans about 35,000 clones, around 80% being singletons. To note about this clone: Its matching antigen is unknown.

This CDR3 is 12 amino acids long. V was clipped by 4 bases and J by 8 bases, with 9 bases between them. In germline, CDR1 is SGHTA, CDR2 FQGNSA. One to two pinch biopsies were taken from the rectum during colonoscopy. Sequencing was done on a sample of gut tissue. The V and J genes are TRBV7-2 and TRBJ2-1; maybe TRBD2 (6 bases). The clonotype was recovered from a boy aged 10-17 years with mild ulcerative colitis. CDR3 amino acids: CASSSTRYEQFF. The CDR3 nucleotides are TGTGCCAGCAGCTCGACTAGGTATGAGCAGTTCTTC.